This T cell receptor (beta chain) stems from a study of T cell repertoires in cytomegalovirus infection. Study in general: Recently described HLA-C-restricted plus well-studied HLA-B-restricted CMV epitopes were used. A matching HLA type, together with CMV infection, was signaled by public TCR beta signatures.

This clonotype was seen just once. Its antigen is not identified. TCRdb passed the reads through MiXCR, listing each CDR3 protein once. The sample shows some 500,000 distinct CDR3 sequences, about 33% of them seen only once. Germline V gives CDR1 MGHRA, CDR2 YSYEKL. This CDR3 contains 15 residues. Trimming stripped 2 bases from V and 0 bases from J, with 10 bases between. This chain links TRBV4-1 with TRBJ1-2; the D gene is possibly TRBD1 (5 bases). This TCR derives from a human donor in good health (CMV status not recorded). Some clones in this sample may be carry-over from other donors' samples. Sequenced here: cultured PBMCs, sampled from culture after CMV antigen stimulation. CDR3 nucleotides: TGCGCCAGCAGCCAAACAGGTCACACTAACTATGGCTACACCTTC. It yields the protein CASSQTGHTNYGYTF.